The 7 T cell receptor beta chains reported below all come from one sample, sequenced in a study of blood T cell repertoires in COVID-19. Some clones are missing from TCRdb's copy, which holds only in-frame ones; the method was immunoSEQ multiplex PCR. Found here are fewer than 350,000 clones, 86% of them singletons; the top ten hold 2.1%. Source material: peripheral blood. These receptors were taken from a woman aged 25 to 39 who had recovered from COVID-19.

The chain carries TRBV15 and TRBJ1-1; 9 nucleotides match TRBD1. CDR1 LNHNV and CDR2 YYDKDF come from the germline V gene (reference sequence). The CDR3 runs 15 residues. Trimming removed 4 bases from V and 7 bases from J; junction bases left unmatched: 10. CDR3 loop: CATSTLQGASSEAFF. CDR3 bases: TGTGCCACCAGCACGCTACAGGGGGCCTCTAGTGAAGCTTTCTTT.

The chain employs TRBV10-3 and TRBJ2-2; D remains unclear. CDR3 length: 13 residues. The germline V gene encodes CDR1 ENHRY and CDR2 SYGVKD. V was clipped by 7 bases and J by 4 bases, with 10 bases between them. The chain's CDR3 is CAIKPPGTGELFF. CDR3 DNA sequence: TGTGCCATCAAACCCCCGGGCACCGGGGAGCTGTTTTTT.

The chain's CDR3 is CASQRQVTYEQYF. The CDR3 region has the DNA TGTGCCAGCCAAAGACAGGTCACCTACGAGCAGTACTTC. This sequence joins TRBV6-5 and TRBJ2-7; D might be TRBD1 (6 bases). CDR3 size: 13 residues. Germline CDR1 and CDR2: MNHEY and SVGAGI. Trimming took 8 bases from V and 2 from J, leaving 13 bases between them.

This clone was detected only a few times. J is TRBJ1-5 and V is TRBV2; D remains unclear. The CDR3 covers 13 residues. Looked up from germline, CDR1 is SNHLY and CDR2 is FYNNEI. Trimming shortened V by 11 bases and J by 0 bases, and 11 bases separated the two germline ends. The CDR3 reads CAGNRDSNQPQHF. The CDR3 bases are TGTGCCGGTAACAGAGATAGCAATCAGCCCCAGCATTTT.

The rearrangement joins TRBV19 to TRBJ2-2; 8 bases are a match to TRBD2. The junction had 10 bases not matched to a gene; V was cut back by 7 bases and J by 6 bases. Germline lookup yields CDR1 LNHDA and CDR2 SQIVND (reference sequence). The CDR3 is 15 amino acids. The CDR3 DNA reads as TGTGCCAGTAAAACCGGGACTAGGGGAGCCGGGGAGCTGTTTTTT. Encoded protein: CASKTGTRGAGELFF.

The chain is built from TRBV4-3 and TRBJ1-2; no clear D gene. From germline, CDR1 is LGHNA and CDR2 YSLEER. V lost 2 bases and J lost 3, with 13 bases in between. The CDR3 contains 15 residues. Here the CDR3 DNA reads TGCGCCAGCAGCCAACTGACTAACGCGGACTATGGCTACACCTTC. Translated, it gives CASSQLTNADYGYTF.

The rearrangement joins TRBV6-4 to TRBJ1-5, with D maybe TRBD1 (6 bases). The V and J ends lost 3 bases and 2 bases respectively, with 8 bases between them. This CDR3 is 14 amino acids long. CDR1 is MRHNA and CDR2 is SNTAGT in the germline V gene. The CDR3 sequence is CASSEEGGNQPQHF. CDR3 nucleotides: TGTGCCAGCAGTGAAGAGGGGGGCAATCAGCCCCAGCATTTT.